This entry describes one T cell receptor (beta chain). The sample is drawn from a study of blood T cells in healthy people across ages. Next came a second PCR, run for roughly 6 to 11 cycles, which used a sample-barcoded 5' primer along with a J-beta primer mix. TCRdb called the 5' RACE reads again in MiXCR, with one record for every CDR3 protein. This sample carries about 730,000 distinct CDR3 sequences, around 40% of them seen once, and the ten largest clones take around a fifth. The V gene's germline CDR1 is SGHTA and CDR2 FQGNSA. V lost 1 base and J 1 base, leaving 9 bases between the germline ends. There are 15 residues in the CDR3.

Material for sequencing was blood. This receptor was identified in a woman in her sixties in good health. This rearrangement joins TRBV7-2 to TRBJ2-3, with TRBD2 as a possible D gene (6 bases). The CDR3 here is CASSLGWEGTDTQYF. Written as DNA, the CDR3 is TGTGCCAGCAGCTTAGGGTGGGAGGGCACAGATACGCAGTATTTT.